The following is a T cell receptor (beta chain) sequence with its context. The antigen is not known. Germline CDR1 SGHKS, CDR2 YYEKEE (reference sequence). The V end lost 5 bases, the J end lost 5 bases, and 16 bases lay between the germline ends. This CDR3 is built from 14 residues. These data belong to a study of shared clonotypes between healthy human individuals. Study-wide context: The donor group consisted of two women and three men, aged 18 to 49.

Naive CD8 cells were CD45RO-negative, positively selected for CCR7, excluding terminally differentiated effector memory CD45RA+ cells. Method: immunoSEQ multiplex PCR; TCRdb's copy keeps in-frame clones and lacks some. The sample contains hundreds of thousands of clones, around 96% of which appear only once. Whole-study results and caveats: The rarefaction results pointed to incomplete sorted-subset sequencing despite large depth.

The chain joins TRBV5-5 to TRBJ2-5, with a weak D call TRBD1 (6 bases). This receptor was obtained from a man aged 30 to 39 in good health. Sequencing was performed on naive CD8+ T cells sorted from blood. The CDR3 DNA follows: TGTGCCAGCAGACTGCCTACAGGGTTGGAGACCCAGTACTTC. This encodes CASRLPTGLETQYF. Drawing the rest from reference TRBV5-5 and TRBJ2-5, the complete variable domain is DAGVTQSPTHLIKTRGQQVTLRCSPISGHKSVSWYQQVLGQGPQFIFQYYEKEERGRGNFPDRFSARQFPNYSSELNVNALLLGDSALYLCASRLPTGLETQYFGPGTRLLVL.